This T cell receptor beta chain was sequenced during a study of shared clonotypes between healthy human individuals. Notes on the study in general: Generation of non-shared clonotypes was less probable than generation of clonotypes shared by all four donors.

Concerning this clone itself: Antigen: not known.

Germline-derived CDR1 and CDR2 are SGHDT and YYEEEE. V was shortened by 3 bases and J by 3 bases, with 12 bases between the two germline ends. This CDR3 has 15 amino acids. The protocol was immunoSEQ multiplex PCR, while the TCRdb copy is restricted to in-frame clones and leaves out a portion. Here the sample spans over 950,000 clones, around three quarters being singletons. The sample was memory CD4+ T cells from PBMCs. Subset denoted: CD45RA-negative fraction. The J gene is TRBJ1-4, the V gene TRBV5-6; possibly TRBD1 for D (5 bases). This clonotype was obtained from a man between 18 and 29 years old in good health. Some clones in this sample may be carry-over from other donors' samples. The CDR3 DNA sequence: TGTGCCAGCAGCTCCTTTGGGGGATCTAATGAAAAACTGTTTTTT. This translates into CASSSFGGSNEKLFF.